The next 18 T cell receptor beta chains were all read from a single sample in a study of regulatory T cells in long-lasting Graves disease. Time point described: newly diagnosed GD, antithyroid drugs for less than 3 months. PBMC-extracted RNA yielded the TCR library. Building the TCR beta libraries relied on iRepertoire HTBI primers, and CDR3 regions underwent Arm-PCR. A single record per CDR3 protein comes from TCRdb applying MiXCR to the multiplex PCR reads. The repertoire holds hundreds of thousands of distinct CDR3 sequences, with over 15% as singletons. This sample also belongs to another study, concerning T cells in Graves' hyperthyroidism and ophthalmopathy.

The material sequenced was peripheral blood mononuclear cells (PBMCs), taken at new diagnosis, from a patient treated with antithyroid drugs. The receptors were gathered from a man aged 40-50 years with Graves disease.

This clonotype has at least ten counts. The chain combines TRBV20-1 with TRBJ1-4, with D unresolved. This CDR3 has 16 amino acids. Germline loops: CDR1 DFQATT, CDR2 SNEGSKA (reference sequence). Trimming stripped 1 base from V and 6 bases from J, with 18 bases between. The CDR3 protein is CSARAAGGISDEKLFF. CDR3 in DNA: TGCAGTGCTAGAGCCGCGGGAGGTATAAGTGATGAAAAACTGTTTTTT.

This clonotype has a handful of counts. The chain links TRBV5-4 to TRBJ2-7; 7 positions agree with TRBD1. Germline values: CDR1 SGHNT, CDR2 YYREEE (reference sequence). This CDR3 spans 14 amino acids. After removal of 1 base from V and 3 bases from J, the junction contained 4 bases not matched to a gene. The CDR3, as DNA: TGTGCCAGCAGCTTGACCGGGACAGACTACGAGCAGTACTTC. Translation gives CASSLTGTDYEQYF.

This clonotype came up many times. The chain uses TRBV6-1 and TRBJ2-5; the D gene is possibly TRBD2 (5 bases). The CDR3 runs to 12 residues. V lost 10 bases and J 9 bases, leaving 18 bases between the germline ends. Germline V gene data show CDR1 as MNHNS and CDR2 as SASEGT. The CDR3 DNA follows: TGTGCCACTGGAGGTCCGTCAACGGCCCAGTACTTC. Amino acid sequence: CATGGPSTAQYF.

The chain employs TRBV7-3 and TRBJ1-1, with unresolved D. V was pared by 9 bases and J by 1 base, with 12 bases between. CDR3 length: 13 amino acids. Germline V lookup: CDR1 SGHTA, CDR2 FQGTGA. The CDR3 region has the DNA TGTGCCAGTTCACGGCGGCAGAACACTGAAGCTTTCTTT. Protein sequence: CASSRRQNTEAFF. Complete variable domain (other parts from reference TRBV7-3 and TRBJ1-1): GAGVSQTPSNKVTEKGKYVELRCDPISGHTALYWYRQSLGQGPEFLIYFQGTGAADDSGLPNDRFFAVRPEGSVSTLKIQRTERGDSAVYLCASSRRQNTEAFFGQGTRLTVV.

V and J are TRBV27 and TRBJ1-2; 7 bases match TRBD1. The CDR3 sequence is 15 residues long. With V trimmed by 5 bases and J by 8 bases, 14 bases remained unmatched. CDR1 and CDR2 from the germline V gene are MNHEY and SMNVEV (reference sequence). The CDR3 is CASSPRQGLVIGYTF. DNA of the CDR3: TGTGCCAGCAGTCCACGACAGGGCCTAGTTATAGGCTACACCTTC.

This clonotype was observed many times. The chain couples TRBV18 to TRBJ1-5; D gene ambiguous. The germline V and J ends were trimmed by 3 bases and 7 bases, with 16 bases remaining between them. The CDR3 extends over 15 amino acids. The germline V gene encodes CDR1 KGHSH and CDR2 LQKENI. The CDR3 region has the DNA TGTGCCAGCTCACCCTCACCGCCGCAAGGGCAGCCCCAGCATTTT. It is translated as CASSPSPPQGQPQHF.

This clonotype was seen more than once but under ten times. The J gene is TRBJ1-5, the V gene TRBV6-9; D gene unclear. Germline V lookup: CDR1 MNHGY, CDR2 SVAAGI. The CDR3 is 16 amino acids. V dropped 2 bases and J dropped 2 bases, with 13 bases sitting between them. The CDR3 reads CASSYNGGWGNQPQHF. The CDR3 DNA reads TGTGCCAGCAGTTATAATGGTGGGTGGGGCAATCAGCCCCAGCATTTT.

This clonotype has just a few counts. The chain combines TRBV28 with TRBJ2-1; D tentatively fits TRBD1 or TRBD2 (5 bases each). The J call could be wrong; TRBJ2-5 is a better fit for the DNA end. Germline V lookup: CDR1 MDHEN, CDR2 SYDVKM. This CDR3 contains 16 residues. DNA for the CDR3: TGTGCCAGCAGTTGGATTGAGGGGATGGAGCAAGAGACCCAGTACTTC. It translates to CASSWIEGMEQETQYF.

This clonotype was seen many times. The chain combines TRBV5-1 with TRBJ1-1; D gene ambiguous. The V end lost 10 bases, the J end lost 2 bases, and 18 bases lay between the germline ends. This CDR3 comprises 14 residues. Germline V gene lookup returns CDR1 SGHRS and CDR2 YFSETQ. The CDR3 sequence is CAGLPDRGNTEAFF. CDR3 coding DNA: TGCGCCGGCCTGCCTGATCGCGGAAACACTGAAGCTTTCTTT.

In its sample, this clonotype was seen many times. Germline is not matched at one junction end, which may reflect a read error. The rearrangement uses TRBV7-3 and TRBJ2-1; a possible D gene is TRBD1 (6 bases). This CDR3 region has 16 residues. Germline V gives CDR1 SGHTA, CDR2 FQGTGA. The CDR3 region is CTSSKTGTRTYNEQFF. As DNA, the CDR3 is TGTACCAGCAGTAAAACCGGGACACGGACCTACAATGAGCAGTTCTTC.

The V and J genes are TRBV7-8 and TRBJ1-2, with D uncertain. This CDR3 is built from 13 residues. V lost 1 base, J lost 1 base, and 4 bases lay in between. Per germline, CDR1 SGHVS and CDR2 FQNEAQ. The CDR3 loop reads CASSLDYNYGYTF. The CDR3 DNA sequence: TGTGCCAGCAGCTTAGACTATAACTATGGCTACACCTTC.

This clonotype has ten or more counts. The genes are TRBV2 and TRBJ1-1; 8 positions match TRBD1. The CDR3 covers 15 residues. V lost 1 base and J lost 3; bases outside the gene matches: 4. Germline V lookup: CDR1 SNHLY, CDR2 FYNNEI. CDR3 DNA sequence: TGTGCCAGCAGTGAAGACAGGGGGGCCTACACTGAAGCTTTCTTT. This codes for CASSEDRGAYTEAFF.

With regard to this clonotype: A read error is the likely source, as a far larger clone sits one nucleotide away. The chain joins TRBV7-9 to TRBJ2-7; D call uncertain. The ends were cut back, 1 base at V and 7 bases at J, with 5 bases in the middle. Germline loops: CDR1 SEHNR, CDR2 FQNEAQ (reference sequence). The CDR3 has 11 residues. The CDR3 here is CASSLEDEQYF. The CDR3 DNA reads TGTGCCAGCAGCTTAGAGGATGAGCAGTACTTC.

The CDR3 nucleotides are TGTGCCAGCATGGTGGGCTCCCACTACGAGCAGTACTTC. Translation: CASMVGSHYEQYF. The chain combines TRBV6-2 or TRBV6-3 with TRBJ2-7; D uncertain. Trimming cost V 7 bases and J 3 bases, with 13 bases left between them. Germline assignment: CDR1 MNHEY and CDR2 SVGEGT. This CDR3 has 13 residues.

This clonotype was observed at least ten times. CDR3 sequence: CASSQVGQGPYNEQFF. The CDR3 nucleotides read TGTGCCAGCAGCCAAGTGGGACAGGGGCCCTACAATGAGCAGTTCTTC. The chain has TRBV4-2 and TRBJ2-1; 10 nucleotides agree with TRBD1. Germline V lookup: CDR1 LGHNA, CDR2 YNFKEQ. This CDR3 has 16 amino acids. The V gene end was trimmed by 1 base and the J gene end by 2 bases; junction bases not matched to a gene: 2.

The genes are TRBV3-1 and TRBJ1-1, with D unresolved. The CDR3 loop spans 13 amino acids. Between the trimmed V and J ends, which lost 2 bases and 0 bases, there was a span of 4 bases. Germline V gene lookup returns CDR1 LGHDT and CDR2 YNNKEL (reference sequence). The CDR3 loop is CASSQTVNTEAFF. The DNA for the CDR3 is TGTGCCAGCAGCCAAACAGTGAACACTGAAGCTTTCTTT.

To note about this clonotype: This may stem from a read error, because a much larger clone lies one nucleotide away. The chain combines TRBV2 with TRBJ2-1; TRBD1 agrees at 8 bases. The CDR3 is 15 residues long. The V gene's germline CDR1 is SNHLY and CDR2 FYNNEI. CDR3 sequence (DNA): TGTGCCGGCAGTCAGGGGGCTTTACAACCTGGTGAGCAGTTCTTC. Residues: CAGSQGALQPGEQFF.

This clonotype came up many times. V usage is TRBV2 and J usage is TRBJ1-2; no firm D call. Trimming took 8 bases from V and 5 from J, leaving 15 bases between them. The CDR3 runs 13 residues. The V gene's germline CDR1 is SNHLY and CDR2 FYNNEI. The CDR3 reads CASLNIRLYGYTF. The DNA of the CDR3 is TGTGCCAGCCTGAATATCAGGCTTTATGGCTACACCTTC. The whole variable domain, remainder taken from reference TRBV2 and TRBJ1-2, is EPEVTQTPSHQVTQMGQEVILRCVPISNHLYFYWYRQILGQKVEFLVSFYNNEISEKSEIFDDQFSVERPDGSNFTLKIRSTKLEDSAMYFCASLNIRLYGYTFGSGTRLTVV.